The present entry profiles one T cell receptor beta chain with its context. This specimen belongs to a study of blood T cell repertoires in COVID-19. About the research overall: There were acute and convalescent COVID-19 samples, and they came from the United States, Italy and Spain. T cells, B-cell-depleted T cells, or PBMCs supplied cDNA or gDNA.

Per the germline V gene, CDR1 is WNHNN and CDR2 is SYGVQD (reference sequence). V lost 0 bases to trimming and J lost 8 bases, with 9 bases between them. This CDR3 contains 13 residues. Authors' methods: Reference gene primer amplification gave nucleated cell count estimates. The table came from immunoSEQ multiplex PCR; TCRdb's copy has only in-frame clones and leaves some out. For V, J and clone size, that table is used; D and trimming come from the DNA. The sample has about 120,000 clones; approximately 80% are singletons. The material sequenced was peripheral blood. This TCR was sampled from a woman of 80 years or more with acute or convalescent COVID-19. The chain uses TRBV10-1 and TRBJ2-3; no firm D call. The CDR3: CASSESGILTQYF. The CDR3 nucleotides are TGCGCCAGCAGTGAGTCGGGCATCCTTACGCAGTATTTT.